This T cell receptor beta chain was profiled in a study of shared clonotypes between healthy human individuals. Assay: immunoSEQ multiplex PCR; the TCRdb copy retains only in-frame clones and omits some. The repertoire holds hundreds of thousands of clones, with about 74% as singletons. V was clipped by 1 base and J by 4 bases, with 17 bases between them. Per the germline V gene, CDR1 is SGHRS and CDR2 is YFSETQ. This CDR3 is 16 amino acids long. The source of this sequence is a woman in her 30s in good health. The chain employs TRBV5-1 and TRBJ1-1, with D possibly being TRBD1 (6 bases). Sequencing input: memory CD4+ T cells sorted from blood. Subset of the sample: CD45RA-negative fraction. The CDR3 reads CASSLSYREFSTEAFF. The DNA for the CDR3 is TGCGCCAGCAGCTTGTCTTACAGGGAATTTAGCACTGAAGCTTTCTTT.